This T cell receptor beta chain was sequenced during a study of T cell clonotyping in hematopoietic cell transplantation. Profiling relied on immunoSEQ multiplex PCR, and the TCRdb table lists in-frame clones only, not all of them. The repertoire has fewer than 25,000 clones, around three quarters of them found once; the top ten carry less than 20%. The study, taken as a whole, reports: Recipient TCR diversity dropped after transplant; expanded clonotypes rose from day 30 to 180. Broader posttransplant TCR repertoire diversity was predicted by graft donor and pretransplant recipient Inverse Simpson Index values.

About this clone: Its antigen is unknown.

Between the trimmed V and J ends, which lost 5 bases and 1 base, there was a span of 17 bases. The CDR3 has 16 residues. Germline V gives CDR1 SGHVS, CDR2 FNYEAQ. Time point: recipient sample about 28 days before transplant, after cytoreduction. The origin of this receptor is a man aged 60-69 years with acute myeloid leukemia. Some clones in this sample may be carry-over from other donors' samples. The source material was peripheral blood mononuclear cells, sampled before stem cell transplant. The chain employs TRBV7-6 and TRBJ2-5; D might be TRBD1 or TRBD2, each matching 6 bases. Written as DNA, the CDR3 is TGTGCCAGCAGCCCAAGGGGGGTTCGGCCCCAAGAGACCCAGTACTTC. Translation: CASSPRGVRPQETQYF.